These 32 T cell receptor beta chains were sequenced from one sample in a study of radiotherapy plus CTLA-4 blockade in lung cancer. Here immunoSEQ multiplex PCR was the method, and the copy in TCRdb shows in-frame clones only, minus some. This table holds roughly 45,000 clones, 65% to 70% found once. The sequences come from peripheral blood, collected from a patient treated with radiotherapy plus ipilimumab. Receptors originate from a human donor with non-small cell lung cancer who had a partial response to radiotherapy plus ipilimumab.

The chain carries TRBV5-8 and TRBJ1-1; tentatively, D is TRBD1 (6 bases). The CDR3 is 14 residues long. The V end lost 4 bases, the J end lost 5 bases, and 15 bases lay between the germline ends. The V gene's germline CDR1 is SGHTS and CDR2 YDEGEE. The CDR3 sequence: CASSPNRAGTEAFF. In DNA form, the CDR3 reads TGTGCCAGCAGCCCCAACAGGGCCGGGACTGAAGCTTTCTTT.

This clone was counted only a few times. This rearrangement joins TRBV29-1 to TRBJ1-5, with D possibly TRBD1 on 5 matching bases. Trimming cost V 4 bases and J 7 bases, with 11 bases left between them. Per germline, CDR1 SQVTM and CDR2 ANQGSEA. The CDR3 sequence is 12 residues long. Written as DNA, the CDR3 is TGCAGCGTTGGGGGCTCAAGCCAGCCCCAGCATTTT. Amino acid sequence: CSVGGSSQPQHF.

The CDR3 sequence: CASSFQRNEQFF. CDR3 DNA sequence: TGTGCCAGCAGCTTCCAGCGGAATGAGCAGTTCTTC. The chain is built from TRBV5-4 and TRBJ2-1; D may be TRBD2 (5 bases). The CDR3 has 12 amino acids. V gave up 2 bases and J gave up 7 bases, with 7 bases separating them. From germline, CDR1 is SGHNT and CDR2 YYREEE (reference sequence).

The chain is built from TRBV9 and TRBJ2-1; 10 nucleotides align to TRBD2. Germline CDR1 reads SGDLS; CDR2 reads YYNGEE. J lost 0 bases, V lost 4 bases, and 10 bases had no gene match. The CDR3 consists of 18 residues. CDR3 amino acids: CASSPRGSGGPSYNEQFF. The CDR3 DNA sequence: TGTGCCAGCAGCCCCCGGGGTAGCGGGGGGCCCTCCTACAATGAGCAGTTCTTC.

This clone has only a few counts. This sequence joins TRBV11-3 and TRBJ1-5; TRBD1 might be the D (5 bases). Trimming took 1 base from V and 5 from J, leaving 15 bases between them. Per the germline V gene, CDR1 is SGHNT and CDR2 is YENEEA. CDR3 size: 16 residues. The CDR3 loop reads CASSLGSQGDDQPQHF. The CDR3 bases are TGTGCCAGCAGCTTAGGCTCCCAGGGTGACGATCAGCCCCAGCATTTT.

CDR3 coding DNA: TGTGCCAGCACCCAGCCGGGAGGGGGCGAGACCCAGTACTTC. As protein: CASTQPGGGETQYF. The chain links TRBV6-1 to TRBJ2-5; tentative D call: TRBD2 (8 bases). Trimming cost V 7 bases and J 5 bases, with 17 bases left between them. The V gene's germline CDR1 is MNHNS and CDR2 SASEGT. The CDR3 contains 14 residues.

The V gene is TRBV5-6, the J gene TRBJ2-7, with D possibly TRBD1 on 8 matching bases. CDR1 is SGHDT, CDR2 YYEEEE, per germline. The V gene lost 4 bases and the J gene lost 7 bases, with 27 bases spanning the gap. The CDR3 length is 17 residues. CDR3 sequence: CASSPGPGGGGVAEQYF. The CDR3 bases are TGTGCCAGCAGCCCGGGTCCAGGGGGCGGGGGTGTTGCGGAGCAGTACTTC.

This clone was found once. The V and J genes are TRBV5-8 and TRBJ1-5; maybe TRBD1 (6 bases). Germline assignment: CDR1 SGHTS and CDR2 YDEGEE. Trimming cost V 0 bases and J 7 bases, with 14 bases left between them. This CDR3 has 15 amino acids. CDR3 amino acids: CASSLGTGQEQPQHF. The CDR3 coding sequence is TGTGCCAGCAGCTTGGGTACAGGGCAAGAGCAGCCCCAGCATTTT.

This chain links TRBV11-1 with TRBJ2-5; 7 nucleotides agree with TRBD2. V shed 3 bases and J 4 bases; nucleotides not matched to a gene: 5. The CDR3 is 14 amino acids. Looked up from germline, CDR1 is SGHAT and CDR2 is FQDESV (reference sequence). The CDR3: CASSFSGGRETQYF. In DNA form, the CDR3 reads TGTGCCAGCAGCTTCTCGGGGGGAAGAGAGACCCAGTACTTC.

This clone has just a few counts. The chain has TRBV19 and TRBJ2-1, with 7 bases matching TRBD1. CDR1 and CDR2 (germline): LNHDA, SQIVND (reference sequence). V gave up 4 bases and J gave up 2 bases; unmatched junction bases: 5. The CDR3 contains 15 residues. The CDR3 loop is CASSKTGATYNEQFF. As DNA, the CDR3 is TGTGCCAGTAGTAAAACAGGGGCCACCTACAATGAGCAGTTCTTC.

CDR3 loop: CASSPSSGAYEQYF. The DNA of the CDR3 is TGTGCCAGCAGCCCAAGCTCGGGTGCCTACGAGCAGTACTTC. The chain joins TRBV4-2 to TRBJ2-7; D unclear. Between the trimmed V and J ends, which lost 4 bases and 2 bases, there was a span of 12 bases. CDR1 is LGHNA, CDR2 YNFKEQ, per germline. The CDR3 totals 14 residues.

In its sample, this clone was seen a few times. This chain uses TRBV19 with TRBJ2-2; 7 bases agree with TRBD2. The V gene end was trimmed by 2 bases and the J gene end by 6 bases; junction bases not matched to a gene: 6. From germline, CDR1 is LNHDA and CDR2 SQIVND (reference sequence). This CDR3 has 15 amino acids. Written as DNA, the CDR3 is TGTGCCAGTAGTATAACTGGGGGGGGAGCCGGGGAGCTGTTTTTT. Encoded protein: CASSITGGGAGELFF.

For the CDR3, the DNA is TGTGCCAGCAGCTTAACCCTCCCGGGGTCCAGCCTTAATGAAAAACTGTTTTTT. Protein: CASSLTLPGSSLNEKLFF. The chain uses TRBV7-3 and TRBJ1-4; no reliable D call. The germline CDR1 and CDR2 sequences are SGHTA and FQGTGA. CDR3 length: 18 amino acids. V gave up 0 bases and J gave up 4 bases, with 18 bases separating them.

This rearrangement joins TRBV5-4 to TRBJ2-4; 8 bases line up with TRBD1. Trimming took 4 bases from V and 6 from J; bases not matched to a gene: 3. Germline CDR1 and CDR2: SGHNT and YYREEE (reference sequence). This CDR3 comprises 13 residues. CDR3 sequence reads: CASSPDRVNIQYF. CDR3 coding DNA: TGTGCCAGCAGCCCGGACAGGGTAAACATTCAGTACTTC.

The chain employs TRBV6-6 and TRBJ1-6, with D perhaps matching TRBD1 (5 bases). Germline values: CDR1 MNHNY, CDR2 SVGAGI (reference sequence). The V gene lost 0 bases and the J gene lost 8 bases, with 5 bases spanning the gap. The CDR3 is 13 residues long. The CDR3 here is CASSYSTDSPLHF. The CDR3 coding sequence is TGTGCCAGCAGTTACTCGACAGATTCACCCCTCCACTTT.

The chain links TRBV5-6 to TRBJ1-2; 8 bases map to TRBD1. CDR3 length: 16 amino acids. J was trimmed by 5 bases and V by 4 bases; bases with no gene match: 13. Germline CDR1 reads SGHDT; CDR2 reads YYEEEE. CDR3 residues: CASSTRAGQELYGYTF. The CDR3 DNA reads TGTGCCAGCAGCACGAGGGCGGGACAGGAACTTTATGGCTACACCTTC.

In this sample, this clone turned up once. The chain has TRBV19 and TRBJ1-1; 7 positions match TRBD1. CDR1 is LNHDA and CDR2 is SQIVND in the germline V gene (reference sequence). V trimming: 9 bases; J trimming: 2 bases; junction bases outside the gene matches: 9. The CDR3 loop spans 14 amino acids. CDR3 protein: CASTQRTGNTEAFF. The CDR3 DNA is TGTGCCAGCACACAAAGGACAGGTAACACTGAAGCTTTCTTT.

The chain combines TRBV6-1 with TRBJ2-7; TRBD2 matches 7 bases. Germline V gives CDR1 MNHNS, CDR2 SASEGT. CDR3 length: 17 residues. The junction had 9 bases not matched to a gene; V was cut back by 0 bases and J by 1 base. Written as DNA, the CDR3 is TGTGCCAGCAGTGAAGCGCCGGATTGGCGGGGGTCCTACGAGCAGTACTTC. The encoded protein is CASSEAPDWRGSYEQYF.

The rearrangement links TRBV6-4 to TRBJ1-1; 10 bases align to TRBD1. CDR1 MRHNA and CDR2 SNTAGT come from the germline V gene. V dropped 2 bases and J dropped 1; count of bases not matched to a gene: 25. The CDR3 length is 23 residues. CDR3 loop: CASSDHGTGVRRSMGMQNTEAFF. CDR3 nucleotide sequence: TGTGCCAGCAGTGACCACGGGACAGGGGTTCGGAGATCGATGGGGATGCAGAACACTGAAGCTTTCTTT.

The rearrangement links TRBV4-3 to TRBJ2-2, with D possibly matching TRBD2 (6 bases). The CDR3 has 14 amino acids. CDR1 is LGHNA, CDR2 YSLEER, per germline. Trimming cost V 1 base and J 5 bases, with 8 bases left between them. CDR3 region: CASSQAGRTGELFF. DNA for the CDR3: TGCGCCAGCAGCCAAGCCGGGAGAACCGGGGAGCTGTTTTTT.

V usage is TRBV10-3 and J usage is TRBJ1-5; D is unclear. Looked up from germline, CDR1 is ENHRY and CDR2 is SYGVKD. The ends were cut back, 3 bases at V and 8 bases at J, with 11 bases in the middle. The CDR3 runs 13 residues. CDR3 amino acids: CAISEHPGEPQHF. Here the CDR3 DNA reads TGTGCCATCAGTGAACACCCGGGTGAGCCCCAGCATTTT.

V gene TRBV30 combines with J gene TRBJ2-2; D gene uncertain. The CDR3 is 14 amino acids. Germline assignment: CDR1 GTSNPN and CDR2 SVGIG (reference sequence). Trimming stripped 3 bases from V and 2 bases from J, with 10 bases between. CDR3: CAWSRTVNTGELFF. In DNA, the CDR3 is TGTGCCTGGAGCCGTACAGTTAACACCGGGGAGCTGTTTTTT.

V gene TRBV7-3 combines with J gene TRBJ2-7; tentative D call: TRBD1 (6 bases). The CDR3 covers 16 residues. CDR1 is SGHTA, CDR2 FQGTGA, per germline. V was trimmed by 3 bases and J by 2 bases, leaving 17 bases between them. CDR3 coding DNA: TGTGCCAGCAGCTTTTCATTGGGGGCAAAGACCTACGAGCAGTACTTC. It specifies CASSFSLGAKTYEQYF.

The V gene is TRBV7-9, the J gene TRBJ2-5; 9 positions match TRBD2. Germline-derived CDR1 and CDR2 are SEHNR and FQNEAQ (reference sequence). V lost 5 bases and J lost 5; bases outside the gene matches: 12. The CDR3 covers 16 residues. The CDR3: CASSPQGAGGPETQYF. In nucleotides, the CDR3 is TGTGCCAGCAGCCCCCAGGGAGCGGGAGGTCCGGAGACCCAGTACTTC.

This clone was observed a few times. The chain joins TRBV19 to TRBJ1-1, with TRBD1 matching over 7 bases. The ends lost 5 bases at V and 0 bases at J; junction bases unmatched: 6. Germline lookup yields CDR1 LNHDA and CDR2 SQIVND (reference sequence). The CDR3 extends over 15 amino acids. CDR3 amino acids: CASSHGTAMNTEAFF. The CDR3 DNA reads TGTGCCAGTAGTCACGGGACAGCCATGAACACTGAAGCTTTCTTT.

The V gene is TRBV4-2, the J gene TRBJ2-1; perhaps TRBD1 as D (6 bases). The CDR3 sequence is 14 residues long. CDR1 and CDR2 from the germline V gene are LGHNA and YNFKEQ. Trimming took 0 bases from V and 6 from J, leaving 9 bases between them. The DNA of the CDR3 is TGTGCCAGCAGCCAAGAGACAGGCTCCAATGAGCAGTTCTTC. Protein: CASSQETGSNEQFF.

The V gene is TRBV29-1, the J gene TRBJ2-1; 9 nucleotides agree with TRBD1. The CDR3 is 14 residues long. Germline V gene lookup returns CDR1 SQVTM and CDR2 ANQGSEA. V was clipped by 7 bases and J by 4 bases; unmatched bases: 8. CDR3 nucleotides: TGCAGCGCCCGACAGGGGGTCGGTTACAATGAGCAGTTCTTC. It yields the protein CSARQGVGYNEQFF.

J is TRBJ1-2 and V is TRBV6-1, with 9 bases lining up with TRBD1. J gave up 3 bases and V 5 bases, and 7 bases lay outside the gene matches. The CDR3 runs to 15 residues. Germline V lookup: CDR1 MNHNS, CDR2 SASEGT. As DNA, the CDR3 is TGTGCCAGCAGTTCCCCCGGACAGGGGCACTATGGCTACACCTTC. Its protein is CASSSPGQGHYGYTF.

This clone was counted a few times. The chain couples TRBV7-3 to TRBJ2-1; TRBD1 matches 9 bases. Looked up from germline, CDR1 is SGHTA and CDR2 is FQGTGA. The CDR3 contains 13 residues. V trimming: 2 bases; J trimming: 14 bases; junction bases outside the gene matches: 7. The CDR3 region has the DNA TGTGCCAGCAGCTTACTACCACAGGGGGCGAAGTTCTTC. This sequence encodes CASSLLPQGAKFF.

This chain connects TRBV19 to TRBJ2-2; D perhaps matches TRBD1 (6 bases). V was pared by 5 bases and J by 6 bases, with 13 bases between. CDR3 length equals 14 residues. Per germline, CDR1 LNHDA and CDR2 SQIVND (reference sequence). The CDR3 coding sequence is TGTGCCAGTAGTCTCGAAGAGGGGGCCGGGGAGCTGTTTTTT. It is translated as CASSLEEGAGELFF.

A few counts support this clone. The CDR3 reads CASSSSGGSDTQYF. DNA for the CDR3: TGCGCCAGCAGCTCGAGCGGGGGTTCAGATACGCAGTATTTT. The gene calls are TRBV5-1 and TRBJ2-3; the match to TRBD2 covers 8 bases. The CDR3 consists of 14 residues. Trimming removed 3 bases from V and 4 bases from J; junction bases left unmatched: 4. CDR1 SGHRS and CDR2 YFSETQ come from the germline V gene.

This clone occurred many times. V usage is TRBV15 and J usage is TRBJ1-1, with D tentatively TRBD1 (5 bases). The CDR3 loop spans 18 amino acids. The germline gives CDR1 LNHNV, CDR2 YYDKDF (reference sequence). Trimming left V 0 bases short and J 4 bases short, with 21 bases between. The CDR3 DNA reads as TGTGCCACCAGCAGAGATCCCAGGGCCCGTCACAGTAGCACTGAAGCTTTCTTT. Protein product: CATSRDPRARHSSTEAFF.